This T cell receptor (beta chain) was sequenced during a study of cytomegalovirus exposure and HLA in healthy donors. Primers for the PCR totalled 60 Vbeta and 13 Jbeta. Assay: immunoSEQ multiplex PCR; the TCRdb copy retains only in-frame clones and omits some. The sample shows 100,000 to 150,000 clones, 77% of them seen only once. Germline loops: CDR1 SGHAT, CDR2 FQDESV (reference sequence). V lost 5 bases and J lost 4; bases outside the gene matches: 5. This CDR3 has 15 amino acids. This sequence joins TRBV11-1 and TRBJ2-1, with 10 bases matching TRBD2. The sequenced sample consisted of PBMCs. The source of this sequence is a male donor in good health and CMV-seropositive. This chain's CDR3 is CASSPRLAGYNEQFF. In DNA, the CDR3 is TGTGCCAGCAGCCCTCGACTAGCGGGTTACAATGAGCAGTTCTTC.